This T cell receptor beta chain was obtained from a study of T-cell reconstitution after alpha-beta-depleted transplantation in children. After removal of 7 bases from V and 5 bases from J, the junction contained 15 bases not matched to a gene. The length of the CDR3 is 17 residues. CDR1 is SGHRS, CDR2 YFSETQ, per germline. Unique molecular identifiers were used to barcode this TCRbeta library. Each CDR3 protein is one row after TCRdb ran MiXCR on the PCR reads. This sample yields 190,000 or so distinct CDR3 sequences, of which around 6.8% are seen a single time; 3% belongs to the top ten. The TCR was taken from a human donor who donated a stem cell graft to a child with Wiskott-Aldrich syndrome. Sequenced material: PBMCs from the stem cell graft donor, taken from the stem cell graft. The chain combines TRBV5-1 with TRBJ2-2; 9 bases align to TRBD1. In DNA, the CDR3 is TGCGCCAGCCTACCGACCACACAGGGGGCTTGGACCGGGGAGCTGTTTTTT. Its protein is CASLPTTQGAWTGELFF.